The rows below give T cell receptor beta chains drawn from one sample of a study of cytotoxic CD8 clonotypes in ibrutinib-treated CLL. Sequenced by immunoSEQ multiplex PCR; TCRdb stores in-frame clones only, minus some. This table holds roughly 180,000 clones, about four fifths found once. The sample consisted of PBMCs, taken after 24 months of ibrutinib treatment. Every receptor here comes from a human donor with chronic lymphocytic leukemia. CDR3s leave out the opening cysteine and the closing phenylalanine or tryptophan. Clone size is stated in some rows and not others, as once, few, many or a class when expanded.

clone size,V gene,CDR3 protein
.,TRBV5-1,ASSQSSSGANVLT
once,TRBV6-6,ASRGNTGELF
.,TRBV5-1,ASSFSGLEPQH
.,TRBV19,ASEGGPLSGNTIY
.,TRBV30,AWRSSGRTDTQY
once,TRBV4-3,ASSQALEVNEQF
.,TRBV7-9,ASSPPSEKLF
many,TRBV9,ASSVAHTGGQYEQY
.,TRBV29-1,SSTGAGGVTDTQY
.,TRBV30,AWRLGDGYT
.,TRBV5-6,ASSRGRFTGELF
.,TRBV2,ASSDITSDRTQY
.,TRBV27,ASSSTDGSNQPQH
few,TRBV5-1,ASSLTQVTDTQY
.,TRBV2,ASSEAPPEAF
.,TRBV7-3,ASSPQGGSYNEQF
few,TRBV28,AGRTGANQPQH
.,TRBV10-3,AISVDGGISPQH
few,TRBV20-1,SANSGYEQY
.,TRBV4-2,ASSQGGDRGYEQY
.,TRBV7-8,ASSLGSGRDEQY
.,TRBV18,ASSPRRGQGTQPQH
.,TRBV19,ASSTRTGVTEAF
.,TRBV30,AWNHQGMGTEAF
.,TRBV7-9,ASSPLPTTGGAGTQY
.,TRBV15,ATSRRQGAGNQPQH
.,TRBV5-4,ASSPAGTLRDTEAF
.,TRBV15,ATSRERHNEQF
once,TRBV6-5,ASSRKGQPQH
once,TRBV9,ASSVPAKAGVNTEAF
many,TRBV11-2,ASIRLAEHEQY
few,TRBV30,AWDSGGNQPQH
.,TRBV21-1,ASSKRTGLSNQPQH
.,TRBV19,ASSISERRDEKLF
.,TRBV7-9,ASSLETRNTEAF
.,TRBV11-2,ASSLVGVAYGYT
.,TRBV7-6,ASSLDTGGSTEAF
.,TRBV20-1,SARQYEKLF
.,TRBV4-1,ASSHLTGSSYGYT
.,TRBV9,ASSVGQGYNSPLH